The sequence of this T cell receptor (beta chain) was determined in a study of shared clonotypes between healthy human individuals. Study in general: CD4 naive and memory got three plates each, CD8 naive two, CD8 memory one.

TCRdb's copy holds only in-frame clones and misses some; the assay was immunoSEQ multiplex PCR. This sample has hundreds of thousands of clones, with approximately 97% found just once. Trimming cost V 0 bases and J 3 bases, with 11 bases left between them. Germline V gives CDR1 MGHRA, CDR2 YSYEKL. CDR3 length: 16 amino acids. The specimen sequenced was naive CD4+ T cells sorted from blood. Subset of the sample: CD45RA+ positively selected. The chain carries TRBV4-1 and TRBJ2-2; the D gene could be TRBD1 or TRBD2 (5 bases each). This TCR was recovered from a young woman in good health. The CDR3 loop is CASSQEAGRDTGELFF. The CDR3 DNA reads TGCGCCAGCAGCCAAGAAGCAGGGCGGGACACCGGGGAGCTGTTTTTT.